The clone carrying this T cell receptor (beta chain) occurred a few times. Antigen: not known. V dropped 4 bases and J dropped 4 bases, with 12 bases sitting between them. The CDR3 contains 14 residues. Germline CDR1 and CDR2: ENHRY and SYGVKD. These data originate in a study of post-analysis software for immune sequencing data. Study results and caveats: About five TRBV segments (TRBV5-6, TRBV5-1 and TRBV20-1 among them) occurred more frequently in patients than in controls.

TCR beta libraries were prepared from cDNA with unique molecular identifiers. Each CDR3 protein is one row after TCRdb ran MiXCR on the PCR reads. The sample carries 820,000 or so distinct CDR3 sequences, under 70% recorded once. The rearrangement uses TRBV10-3 and TRBJ2-3, with a weak D call TRBD2 (5 bases). The receptor was derived from a girl under 18 with multiple sclerosis. The sample comprised blood. CDR3 sequence reads: CAISVRGFPDTQYF. The CDR3 nucleotides are TGTGCCATCAGTGTACGGGGTTTCCCAGATACGCAGTATTTT.